This T cell receptor (beta chain) was captured by sequencing in a study of blood T cell repertoires in COVID-19. At the level of the study: The study drew acute and convalescent COVID-19 samples from the United States, Italy and Spain. T cells, B-cell-depleted T cells, or PBMCs provided the cDNA or gDNA that served as material.

Authors' methods: Amplified reference gene primers provided the basis for estimating nucleated cell counts. Assay: immunoSEQ multiplex PCR; the TCRdb copy retains only in-frame clones and omits some. That table gives V, J and clone size, and the DNA gave D and trimming. The table shows about 220,000 clones, with approximately 81% occurring only once. The clonotype comes from a man aged 50 to 59 who had recovered from COVID-19. The sample taken for sequencing was peripheral blood.

This chain's CDR3 is CATSDRNPGHGGYTF. The CDR3 DNA sequence: TGTGCCACCAGTGATCGAAACCCGGGACACGGAGGCTACACCTTC. V and J are TRBV24-1 and TRBJ1-2; perhaps TRBD1 as D (6 bases). V was clipped by 3 bases and J by 8 bases, with 18 bases between them. The germline V gene encodes CDR1 KGHDR and CDR2 SFDVKD. This CDR3 has 15 amino acids.